This T cell receptor beta chain was recorded in a study of neurological immune-mediated disorders. Study-wide findings and caveats: The absence of shared CDR3 amino acid sequences among expanded clones across subjects suggests private repertoires in all groups. Repertoires from 18 of 34 multiple sclerosis patients grouped phylogenetically into a related-CDR3 cluster, suggesting a possible signature.

The sample holds many counts of this clonotype. The antigen is not known. Every sequencing run produced over 170 million TCR-beta sequences, and the sequences from any one run covered 15-18 subjects. A single record per CDR3 protein comes from TCRdb applying MiXCR to the 5' RACE reads. This sample has roughly 21,000 distinct CDR3 sequences; 17% occur once, and the top ten carry 6.5% to 9.5%. Germline V gives CDR1 MNHEY, CDR2 SVGEGT. V dropped 5 bases and J dropped 4 bases, with 14 bases sitting between them. The CDR3 runs 14 residues. Material for sequencing was CD8+ T cells from blood. V and J are TRBV6-2 or TRBV6-3 and TRBJ1-1, with unresolved D. This TCR derives from a woman between 18 and 29 years old with multiple sclerosis. CDR3 residues: CASSTAWGVTEAFF. DNA of the CDR3: TGTGCCAGCAGTACCGCCTGGGGAGTCACTGAAGCTTTCTTT.